The clone carrying this TCR beta chain occurred many times. The data derive from a study of early T cells in non-severe SARS-CoV-2 infection. Unique molecular identifiers tagged individual cDNA molecules. TCRdb reprocessed the 5' RACE reads with MiXCR, giving one entry per CDR3 protein. The table includes roughly 28,000 distinct CDR3 sequences, 5.8% detected once. The CDR3 has 17 residues. Germline V gene data show CDR1 as SGHRS and CDR2 as YFSETQ. The trim removed 5 bases at V and 2 bases at J, leaving 11 bases unmatched. V is TRBV5-1 and J is TRBJ2-1, with 9 bases matching TRBD1. The sequence derives from an adult who was a healthcare worker with PCR-confirmed SARS-CoV-2 infection or an uninfected control (not recorded which). Source material: whole blood. In nucleotides, the CDR3 is TGCGCCAGCAGTCCAATTCACAGGGGGCGGACCTACAATGAGCAGTTCTTC. This encodes CASSPIHRGRTYNEQFF.